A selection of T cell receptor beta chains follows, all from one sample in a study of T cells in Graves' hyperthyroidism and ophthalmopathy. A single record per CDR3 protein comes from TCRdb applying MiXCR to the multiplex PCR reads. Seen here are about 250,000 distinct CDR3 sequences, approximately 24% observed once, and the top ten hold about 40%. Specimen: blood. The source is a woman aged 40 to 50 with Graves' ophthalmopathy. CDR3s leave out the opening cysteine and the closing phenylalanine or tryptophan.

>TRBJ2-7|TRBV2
ASSSGTSGRLIYEQY
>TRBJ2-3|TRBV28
ASRGSGLGTDTQY
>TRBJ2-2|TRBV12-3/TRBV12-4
ASISGGGELF
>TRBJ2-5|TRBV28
ASNRQQETQY
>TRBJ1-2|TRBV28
ASTLDGFNYGYI
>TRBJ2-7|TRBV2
ASRGGLAGGPAQY
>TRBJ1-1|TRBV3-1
ASSEGGRGATEAF
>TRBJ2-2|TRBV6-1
ASSELAANTGELF
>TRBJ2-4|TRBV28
ASSFGNAGAKNIQY
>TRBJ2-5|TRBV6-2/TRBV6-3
ASMYDRGLRETQY
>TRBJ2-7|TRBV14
ASSQEPGEQY
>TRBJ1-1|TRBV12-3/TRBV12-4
ASSGQGQMNTEAF
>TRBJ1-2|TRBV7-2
ASREGRGPGFGYT
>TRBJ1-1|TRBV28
ASSLTGSGGTEAF
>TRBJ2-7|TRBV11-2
ASSLESSQAYEQY
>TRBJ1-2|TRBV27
ASSPAGGLHYGYT
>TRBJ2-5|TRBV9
ASSVGTSGSHWQETQY
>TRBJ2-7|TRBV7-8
ASSLGEGQGEDEQY
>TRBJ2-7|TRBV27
ASSLGGEFYEQY
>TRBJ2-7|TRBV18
ASSPQGTGVSYEQY
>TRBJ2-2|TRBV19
ASSRGLAVGELF
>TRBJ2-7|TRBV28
ASSLPMDGYEQY
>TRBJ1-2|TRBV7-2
ASSPAGTGTYGYT
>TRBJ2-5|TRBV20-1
SAKQALGVATQY
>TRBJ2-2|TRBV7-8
ASNGRDTGELF
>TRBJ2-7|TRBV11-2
ASSFSRATDRISYEQY
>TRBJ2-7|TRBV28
ASGLATSSYEQS
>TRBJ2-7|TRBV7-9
ASSLGGQGAYEQY
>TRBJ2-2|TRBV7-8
ASSLPASGGTNTGELF
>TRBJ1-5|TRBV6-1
ASSGPAGAYSNQPQH
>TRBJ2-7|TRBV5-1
ASSLWGETYEQY
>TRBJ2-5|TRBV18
ASSPSAAQQETQY
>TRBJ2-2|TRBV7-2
ASSLAVVATGELF
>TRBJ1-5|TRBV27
ASGEVGGQSNQPQH
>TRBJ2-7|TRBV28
ASSPRQTRYEQY
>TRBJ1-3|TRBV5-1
ASSHGQGRSGNTIY
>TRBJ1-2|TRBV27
ASSRQGHYGYT
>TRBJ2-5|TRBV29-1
SVLEGETQY
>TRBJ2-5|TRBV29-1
SVGGTASLKTQY
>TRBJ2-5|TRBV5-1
ASSALVVTGVSETQY
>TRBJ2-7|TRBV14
ASSQPGSYEQY
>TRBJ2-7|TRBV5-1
ASKLTSGSGEQY
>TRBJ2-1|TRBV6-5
ASSFGTGKHEQF
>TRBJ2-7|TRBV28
ASGASGLYEQY
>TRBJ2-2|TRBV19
ASSMSGNTGELF
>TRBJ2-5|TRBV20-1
SARSPGTWTETQY
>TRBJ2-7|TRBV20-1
SAEITTRSYEQY
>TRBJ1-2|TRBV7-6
ASSLGQPANYGYT
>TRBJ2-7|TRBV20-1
SAISAGGAGDEQY
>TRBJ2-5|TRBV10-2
ASSESRVGETQY
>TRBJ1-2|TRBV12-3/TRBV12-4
AGSLEFWDRGALDGYT
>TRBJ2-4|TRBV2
ASKDSVAKNIQY